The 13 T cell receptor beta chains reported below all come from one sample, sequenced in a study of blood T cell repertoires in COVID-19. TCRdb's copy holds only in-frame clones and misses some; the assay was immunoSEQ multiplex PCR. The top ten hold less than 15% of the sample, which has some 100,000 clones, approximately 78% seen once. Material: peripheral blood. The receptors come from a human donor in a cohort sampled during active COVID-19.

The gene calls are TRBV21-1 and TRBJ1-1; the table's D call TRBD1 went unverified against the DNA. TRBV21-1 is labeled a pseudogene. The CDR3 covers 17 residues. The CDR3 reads CASSKEKWDRGRCEAFF. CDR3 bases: TGTGCCAGCAGCAAAGAAAAGTGGGACAGGGGAAGGTGTGAAGCTTTCTTT.

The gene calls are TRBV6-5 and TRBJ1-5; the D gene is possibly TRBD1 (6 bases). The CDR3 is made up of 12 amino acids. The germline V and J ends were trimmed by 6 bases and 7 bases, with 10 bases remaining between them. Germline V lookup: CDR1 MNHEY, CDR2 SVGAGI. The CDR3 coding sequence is TGTGCCAGCAGCTTCAGGGGCCAGCCCCAGCATTTT. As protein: CASSFRGQPQHF.

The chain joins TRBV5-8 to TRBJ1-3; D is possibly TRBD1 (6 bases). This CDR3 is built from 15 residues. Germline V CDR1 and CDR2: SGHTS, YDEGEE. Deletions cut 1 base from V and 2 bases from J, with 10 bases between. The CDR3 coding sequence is TGTGCCAGCAGCTTGTACGGGACAACTGGAAACACCATATATTTT. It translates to CASSLYGTTGNTIYF.

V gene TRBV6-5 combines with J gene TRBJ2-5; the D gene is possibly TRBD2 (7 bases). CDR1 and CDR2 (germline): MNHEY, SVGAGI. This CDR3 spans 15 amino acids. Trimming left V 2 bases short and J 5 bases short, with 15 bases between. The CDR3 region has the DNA TGTGCCAGCAGTTACGATCGGGGGGCTGGCGAGACCCAGTACTTC. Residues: CASSYDRGAGETQYF.

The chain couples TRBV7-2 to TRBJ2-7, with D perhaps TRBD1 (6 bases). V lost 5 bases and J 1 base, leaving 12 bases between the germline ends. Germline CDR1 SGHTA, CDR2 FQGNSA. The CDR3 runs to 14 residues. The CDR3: CASSLTGSSYEQYF. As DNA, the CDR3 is TGTGCCAGCAGCCTGACAGGTTCTTCCTACGAGCAGTACTTC.

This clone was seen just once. CDR3 sequence: CAWWGVGTKNTEAFF. CDR3 bases: TGTGCCTGGTGGGGGGTGGGGACCAAGAACACTGAAGCTTTCTTT. V usage is TRBV30 and J usage is TRBJ1-1; maybe TRBD1 (5 bases). Per the germline V gene, CDR1 is GTSNPN and CDR2 is SVGIG (reference sequence). Trimming took 5 bases from V and 1 from J, leaving 17 bases between them. The CDR3 runs 15 residues. Looking up the rest from reference TRBV30 and TRBJ1-1 gives the full variable domain: SQTIHQWPATLVQPVGSPLSLECTVEGTSNPNLYWYRQAAGRGLQLLFYSVGIGQISSEVPQNLSASRPQDRQFILSSKKLLLSDSGFYLCAWWGVGTKNTEAFFGQGTRLTVV.

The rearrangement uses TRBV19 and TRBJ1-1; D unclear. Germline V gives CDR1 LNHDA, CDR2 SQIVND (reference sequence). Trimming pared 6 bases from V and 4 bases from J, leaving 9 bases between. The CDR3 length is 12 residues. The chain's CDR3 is CASREPGTEAFF. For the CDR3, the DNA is TGTGCCAGTAGGGAGCCGGGCACTGAAGCTTTCTTT. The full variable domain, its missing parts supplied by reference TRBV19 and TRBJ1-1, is DGGITQSPKYLFRKEGQNVTLSCEQNLNHDAMYWYRQDPGQGLRLIYYSQIVNDFQKGDIAEGYSVSREKKESFPLTVTSAQKNPTAFYLCASREPGTEAFFGQGTRLTVV.

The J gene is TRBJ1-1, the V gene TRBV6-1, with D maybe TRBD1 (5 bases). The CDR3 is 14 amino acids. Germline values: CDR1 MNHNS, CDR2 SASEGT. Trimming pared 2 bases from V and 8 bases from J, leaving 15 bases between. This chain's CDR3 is CASSESWGRAEAFF. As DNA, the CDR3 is TGTGCCAGCAGTGAAAGTTGGGGCAGGGCGGAAGCTTTCTTT.

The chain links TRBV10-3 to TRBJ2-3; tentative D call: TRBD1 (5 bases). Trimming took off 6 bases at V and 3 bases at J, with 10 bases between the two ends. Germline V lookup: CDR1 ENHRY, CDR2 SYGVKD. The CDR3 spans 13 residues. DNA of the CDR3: TGTGCCATCAGGGAAAGACAGACAGATACGCAGTATTTT. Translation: CAIRERQTDTQYF.

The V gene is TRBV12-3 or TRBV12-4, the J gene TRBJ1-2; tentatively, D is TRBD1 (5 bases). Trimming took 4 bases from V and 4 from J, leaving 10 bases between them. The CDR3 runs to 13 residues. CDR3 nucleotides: TGTGCCAGCAGTTCGGGACTGACCTATGGCTACACCTTC. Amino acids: CASSSGLTYGYTF.

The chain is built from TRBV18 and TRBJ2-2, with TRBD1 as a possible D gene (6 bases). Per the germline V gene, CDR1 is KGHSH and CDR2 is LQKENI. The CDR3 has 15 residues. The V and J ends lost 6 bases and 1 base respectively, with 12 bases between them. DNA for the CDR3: TGTGCCAGCTCGGGGACAAGGATGAACACCGGGGAGCTGTTTTTT. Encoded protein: CASSGTRMNTGELFF.

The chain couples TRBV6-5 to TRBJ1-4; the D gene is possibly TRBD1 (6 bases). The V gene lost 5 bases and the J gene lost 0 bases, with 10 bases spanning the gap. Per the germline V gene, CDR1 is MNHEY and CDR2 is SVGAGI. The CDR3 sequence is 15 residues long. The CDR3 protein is CASSRQDATNEKLFF. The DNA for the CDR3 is TGTGCCAGCAGTCGACAGGATGCAACTAATGAAAAACTGTTTTTT.

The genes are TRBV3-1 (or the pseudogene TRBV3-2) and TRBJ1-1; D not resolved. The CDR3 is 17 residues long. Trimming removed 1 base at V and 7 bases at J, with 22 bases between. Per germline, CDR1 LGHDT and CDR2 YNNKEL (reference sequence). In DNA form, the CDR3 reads TGTGCCAGCAGCCAAGCGTCCGCTATTTTCCTCCCACGTGAAGCTTTCTTT. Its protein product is CASSQASAIFLPREAFF.